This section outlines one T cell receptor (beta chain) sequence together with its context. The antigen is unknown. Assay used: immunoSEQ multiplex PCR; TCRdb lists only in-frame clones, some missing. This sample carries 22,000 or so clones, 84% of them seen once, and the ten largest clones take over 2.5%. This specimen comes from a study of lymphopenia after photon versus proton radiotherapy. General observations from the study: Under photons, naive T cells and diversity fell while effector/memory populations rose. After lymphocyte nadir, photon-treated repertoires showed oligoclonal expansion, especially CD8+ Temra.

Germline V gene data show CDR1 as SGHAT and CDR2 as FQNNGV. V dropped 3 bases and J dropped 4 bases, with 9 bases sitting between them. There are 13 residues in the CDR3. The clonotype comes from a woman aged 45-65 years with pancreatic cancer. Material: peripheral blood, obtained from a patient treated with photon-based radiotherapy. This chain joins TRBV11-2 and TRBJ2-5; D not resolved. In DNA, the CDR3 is TGTGCCAGCAGCTTTCCCCCGGGAGAGACCCAGTACTTC. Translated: CASSFPPGETQYF. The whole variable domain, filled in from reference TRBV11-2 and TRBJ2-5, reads EAGVAQSPRYKIIEKRQSVAFWCNPISGHATLYWYQQILGQGPKLLIQFQNNGVVDDSQLPKDRFSAERLKGVDSTLKIQPAKLEDSAVYLCASSFPPGETQYFGPGTRLLVL.